This T cell receptor beta chain was documented in a study of blood T cells in healthy people across ages. Study outcomes and limitations: Older age went with lower TCR beta diversity per million T cells, in a roughly linear way.

The CDR3 is made up of 16 amino acids. V trimming: 0 bases; J trimming: 11 bases; junction bases outside the gene matches: 13. Per the germline V gene, CDR1 is SGHDN and CDR2 is FVKESK. The second PCR ran about 6 to 12 cycles with a sample-barcoded 5' primer and J-beta primers. Each cDNA molecule was tagged by a template-switch adaptor with 12 random nucleotides. TCRdb re-derived calls from the 5' RACE reads in MiXCR, one entry per CDR3 protein. Among some 320,000 distinct CDR3 sequences, around 27% were seen once, and the ten largest hold over 25%. Roughly 10 milliliters was the volume of peripheral blood drawn from each donor. Concerning this clonotype itself: Its antigen is as yet unknown.

The sequence derives from a woman aged 65 to 85 in good health. The material sequenced was blood. V usage is TRBV14 and J usage is TRBJ1-1; 9 bases are shared with TRBD1. In DNA form, the CDR3 reads TGTGCCAGCAGCCAAGAAGTGGTCTTCGGACAGGGGTATGCTTTCTTT. Translation gives CASSQEVVFGQGYAFF.